The 8 T cell receptor beta chains reported below all come from one sample, sequenced in a study of T cell responses to AZD1222 COVID-19 vaccine. Here immunoSEQ multiplex PCR was the method, and the copy in TCRdb shows in-frame clones only, minus some. The sample holds approximately 150,000 clones; under 95% are singletons and the top ten take 1.9%. Sample: peripheral blood, taken 28 days after the second AZD1222 dose. These receptors were taken from an adult who received the AZD1222 COVID-19 vaccine.

This clone has just a few counts. The chain employs TRBV19 and TRBJ1-1; D is uncertain. Trimming stripped 2 bases from V and 4 bases from J, with 8 bases between. The CDR3 has 13 amino acids. CDR1 LNHDA and CDR2 SQIVND come from the germline V gene (reference sequence). CDR3 nucleotide sequence: TGTGCCAGTAGTATATCGGGGATCACTGAAGCTTTCTTT. Its translation is CASSISGITEAFF.

The chain employs TRBV5-1 and TRBJ2-7; possibly TRBD2 for D (6 bases). CDR1 and CDR2 (germline): SGHRS, YFSETQ. This CDR3 region has 15 residues. Trimming shortened V by 0 bases and J by 2 bases, and 12 bases separated the two germline ends. The chain's CDR3 is CASSLVGGATYEQYF. The CDR3 nucleotides are TGCGCCAGCAGCTTGGTCGGGGGAGCGACCTACGAGCAGTACTTC.

The chain links TRBV19 to TRBJ2-2, with 10 bases fitting TRBD2. Unmatched junction bases numbered 14, after V lost 7 bases and J lost 6 bases. Per the germline V gene, CDR1 is LNHDA and CDR2 is SQIVND (reference sequence). The CDR3 is made up of 17 amino acids. CDR3 loop: CASTDAAGGPPSGELFF. CDR3 in DNA: TGTGCCAGTACCGACGCAGCGGGAGGGCCCCCATCCGGGGAGCTGTTTTTT.

The rearrangement joins TRBV5-1 to TRBJ1-2; possible D gene TRBD1, 5 bases. Trimming pared 0 bases from V and 6 bases from J, leaving 18 bases between. The CDR3 has 16 amino acids. Germline CDR1 SGHRS, CDR2 YFSETQ. The CDR3 nucleotides read TGCGCCAGCAGCTTGGATCCCTCGGGACCGCCAAATGGCTACACCTTC. Protein product: CASSLDPSGPPNGYTF.

The chain carries TRBV18 and TRBJ1-2, with D perhaps matching TRBD1 (5 bases). From germline, CDR1 is KGHSH and CDR2 LQKENI. Trimming took off 2 bases at V and 2 bases at J, with 12 bases between the two ends. This CDR3 is 15 amino acids long. CDR3 loop: CASSPIRDPNYGYTF. The CDR3 coding sequence is TGTGCCAGCTCACCAATCAGGGACCCGAACTATGGCTACACCTTC.

This clone has at least ten counts. The V gene is TRBV25-1, the J gene TRBJ1-6; D uncertain. CDR1 MGHDK and CDR2 SYGVNS come from the germline V gene. This CDR3 region has 12 residues. V lost 0 bases and J 19 bases, leaving 13 bases between the germline ends. CDR3 nucleotides: TGTGCCAGCAGTGAATACGGGTCCCAGGTTCACTTT. Protein: CASSEYGSQVHF.

The table lists this clone with a count of one. The J gene is TRBJ1-2, the V gene TRBV12-3 or TRBV12-4, with D uncertain. V lost 5 bases to trimming and J lost 5 bases, with 12 bases between them. This CDR3 comprises 13 residues. Here the CDR3 DNA reads TGTGCCAGCAGTCGTAGAGAAGCTTATGGCTACACCTTC. Translating gives CASSRREAYGYTF.

The chain links TRBV5-1 to TRBJ1-2, with D unclear. The germline V gene has CDR1 SGHRS and CDR2 YFSETQ. Trimming took 0 bases from V and 2 from J, leaving 8 bases between them. The CDR3 is made up of 14 amino acids. The DNA for the CDR3 is TGCGCCAGCAGCTTGGGGTACACAAACTATGGCTACACCTTC. It yields the protein CASSLGYTNYGYTF. The whole variable domain, remainder taken from reference TRBV5-1 and TRBJ1-2, is KAGVTQTPRYLIKTRGQQVTLSCSPISGHRSVSWYQQTPGQGLQFLFEYFSETQRNKGNFPGRFSGRQFSNSRSEMNVSTLELGDSALYLCASSLGYTNYGYTFGSGTRLTVV.